The TCR beta chain under discussion was sequenced for a study of cytomegalovirus exposure and HLA in healthy donors listed by TCRdb under 2017. As for the study more broadly: An earlier analysis of approximately 600 of the donors reported 250 to 300 Gb of sequence data and about 100 million unique TCR beta sequences from 150 million to 200 million T cells. Roughly 300 gigabases of sequencing data and tens of millions of unique TCR sequences were included in an early release covering over 600 HLA-typed donors. Among the roughly 400 genotyped donors, around 81% belonged to the genetic ancestry cluster associated with self-reported Caucasian donors. The aim of the study was to test whether cataloging public T cell receptors could identify signatures of past pathogen exposure. The study used immunosequencing to profile the T cell repertoires of several hundred subjects and linked those repertoires to cytomegalovirus serostatus. In addition to the first cohort of 500 to 850 subjects, a separate validation cohort of 120 different subjects was used. To predict cytomegalovirus infection status, the study brought together high-throughput TCR immunosequencing, statistical association of individual TCRs with disease status, and machine learning. A later analysis re-examined previously published TCR beta repertoires from roughly 650 donors and added high-resolution HLA genotyping to investigate patterns of TCR occurrence. Rather than using new phenotypic data, the later analysis identified candidate immune exposures from TCR beta sequences and from how often those sequences occurred across donors. An earlier analysis of several hundred of the donors applied high-throughput TCR beta sequencing to assess whether each TCR beta V gene segment acted as functional or pseudogenic. Donor age, sex, ethnicity and CMV serostatus were compiled alongside the repertoire data. A later genetic analysis took genome-wide SNP genotypes for about three fifths of the 666 donors and used that subset as a discovery cohort. All discovery cohort repertoires had been generated on a single sequencing platform. HLA typing covered class I and class II loci at four-digit resolution. The number of donors typed differed by locus, with roughly 629-640 for A, B, C, DRB1 and DQB1, 522 for DQA1, nearly 610 for DPA1, and 450 to 480 for DPB1. Roughly 5 DR-DQ haplotypes were treated as single units for association and clustering because of strong linkage in the cohort. On average, 235,054 unique TCR beta nucleotide sequences were sequenced per donor among 398 genotyped donors of the cohort, with roughly 18% of those sequences being non-productive.

Receptor amplification or capture employed the immunoSEQ multiplex PCR assay. The multiplex PCR relied on a mix of 60 forward primers for TCR Vbeta segments and 13 reverse primers for TCR Jbeta segments. A multiplex PCR assay on genomic DNA amplified the CDR3 region of rearranged TCR beta genes. The amplified TCR beta libraries were sequenced on the Illumina HiSeq System as 87-base-pair reads. As for how the authors treated the data: A later analysis counted some 74 million unique TCR beta chains across the 650 to 800 repertoires, and roughly 11 million of these chains were shared by at least two donors. Raw reads were error-corrected and collapsed into unique sequences with a nearest-neighbor algorithm that merged closely related sequences to remove PCR and sequencing errors. To assign V, D and J gene segments, CDR3 sequences were aligned to IMGT reference sequences. For a sequence to be retained, at least a six-nucleotide match to both a V gene segment and a J gene segment was required. Rearrangements were classified as productive when the CDR3 lacked stop codons and remained in frame with V and J, and all other rearrangements were classified as non-productive. Following IMGT convention, CDR3 was defined as the stretch from the second conserved V-encoded cysteine up to the conserved J-encoded phenylalanine. The earlier analysis of a few hundred of the donors excluded sequences that lacked an unambiguous match to a single V gene segment. In an earlier analysis of roughly 500 of the donors, V segments were called functional above 56.7% productive rearrangements and were called segregating when the between-donor standard deviation exceeded 5%. A statistical classification framework was developed to diagnose cytomegalovirus status using the catalog of TCR beta chain sequences. A later analysis assigned V and J genes by comparing TCR nucleotide sequences with IMGT/GENE-DB human TR gene sequences. In a later analysis, CDR3 sequences and most-parsimonious VDJ recombination scenarios were assigned using the TCRdist pipeline. In a later analysis, each TCR beta chain was defined by its CDR3 amino acid sequence together with its V-gene family, and reads lacking a unique V-gene family were excluded. To address suspected cross-contamination and a sequencing artifact, a later analysis removed approximately 590 highly shared, low-generation-probability nucleotide sequences. In a later analysis, a clonal expansion index for each public chain was calculated from normalized within-repertoire ranks of inferred template counts. Generation probabilities in a later analysis came from a VDJ recombination model fitted to out-of-frame rearrangements, and those results were checked against IGoR. In a later analysis, TCR-TCR, TCR-HLA and TCR-CMV co-occurrence was scored with hypergeometric tests, and a repertoire-size bias correction was applied to TCR pairs. A later analysis estimated false discovery rates by permuting HLA or CMV assignments 20 times. A later analysis grouped co-occurring TCRs with DBSCAN, adding TCRdist sequence similarity when clustering within HLA-allele-positive subsets. Co-occurrence clustering excluded repertoires with fewer than 30,000 or more than 120,000 public chains, plus five with anomalous nucleotide sharing. The table was pulled from immuneACCESS by TCRdb, which kept in-frame rearrangements only. Such tables lose some clones; where checked, under half of the loss comes from unresolved V genes, and the rest has no known cause. V and J calls and clone size are given by that table; D and trimming were obtained from the DNA. Recorded for this sample are approximately 76,000 clones; roughly 85% of them occurred a single time. 2.5% of the sample rests with the top ten.

The CDR3 measures 14 amino acids from cysteine to phenylalanine. The entry retains the CDR3 DNA only, 42 bases that are in frame from base 1. V ends up 2 bases short and J 5 bases short, with an unmatched junction base count of 6. CDR1 and CDR2, per the germline V gene, are SGDLS and YYNGEE. In total, about 650 healthy bone marrow donors made up the cohort. At the time of sampling, every cohort member was nominally healthy, though immune exposures that went unrecorded were likely present. The donor tested CMV seronegative and was one of the 352 seronegative cohort members. A peripheral blood sample was collected from each donor, and TCR beta sequencing was performed on peripheral blood mononuclear cells. Genomic DNA extraction from the blood cell samples was performed with the Qiagen DNeasy Blood Extraction Kit. Here is what the overall study found, with its caveats: In a later analysis, most CMV-associated TCR beta chains were found to appear HLA-restricted, with HLA associations seemingly driven largely by CMV exposure. The classifier was reported to diagnose cytomegalovirus status with high specificity and sensitivity in both the original cohort and the validation cohort. A further reported finding was that TCR beta sequences accurately predicted the HLA-A and HLA-B alleles for most subjects in the first cohort. The only immune exposure information available for the cohort was CMV serostatus. Broadly in line with IMGT annotations, most TCR beta V segments showed up in productive rearrangements about 90% or about 30% of the time in an earlier analysis of roughly 590 of the donors. A few of the identified cytomegalovirus-associated TCR beta chains were confirmed in vitro to be specific for cytomegalovirus antigens. Because the 87-base-pair reads could not distinguish some IMGT-functional V segments, including TRBV6-2 and TRBV6-3, those segments were excluded. The authors suggested that the approach could potentially be generalized to other disease states and immunological phenotypes. According to a later genetic analysis, donors in an Asian-associated ancestry cluster had fewer N-insertions in productive TCRs than the approximately 650-donor mean. Assigning TCR associations to individual alleles was difficult when HLA alleles, especially DR and DQ, strongly co-occurred. Linkage disequilibrium might explain the correlated functional status among segregating V segments, but an unknown experimental factor could not be ruled out. HLA typing was unavailable for some donors at each locus, so association tests used only the typed subset. A total of fewer than 200 TCR beta chains were listed by the study as associated with cytomegalovirus. At a false discovery rate of 0.05, a later analysis linked under 20,000 TCR beta sequences to specific HLA alleles. Approximately 16 rarely observed V segments, including chromosome 9 orphons, were excluded from the earlier analysis of some 590 of the donors because counts were too low. A cluster of highly shared sequence variants was judged likely to be a technical artifact of the sequencing pipeline. Most TCR sequences were seen in very few donors, while some public TCRs were found in many individuals. In a later analysis, TCR association rates were found to vary across HLA loci, with the most associated TCRs seen for DRB1 alleles and the fewest for HLA-C alleles. Compared with equally common non-associated chains, HLA-associated TCR beta chains in a later analysis were more clonally expanded and had lower generation probabilities. V-gene and J-gene trimming of TCR beta chains was associated with a missense DCLRE1C variant in a later genetic analysis, and the association was replicated in an independent cohort. Presence/absence analyses assumed roughly uniform sequencing depth across donors, an assumption that may not hold. According to a later analysis, parvovirus B19, influenza, CMV and Epstein-Barr virus appeared linked to several top co-occurrence clusters. Only TCR beta chains were sequenced in this cohort, and the absence of alpha or paired-chain data limited detectable features.

Concerning this clone itself: Its antigen specificity is not known. No much larger clonotype is one base removed from it; base qualities were not supplied.

Recombination linked TRBV9 to TRBJ2-7, and 8 bases in between align with TRBD2. The sample comprised PBMCs. This clonotype originated in a man younger than 45 in good health and CMV-seronegative. The nucleotide sequence is given as TGTGCCAGCAGCGTCAGCGGGGGAGAGAACGAGCAGTACTTC. Translated, this gives CASSVSGGENEQYF.